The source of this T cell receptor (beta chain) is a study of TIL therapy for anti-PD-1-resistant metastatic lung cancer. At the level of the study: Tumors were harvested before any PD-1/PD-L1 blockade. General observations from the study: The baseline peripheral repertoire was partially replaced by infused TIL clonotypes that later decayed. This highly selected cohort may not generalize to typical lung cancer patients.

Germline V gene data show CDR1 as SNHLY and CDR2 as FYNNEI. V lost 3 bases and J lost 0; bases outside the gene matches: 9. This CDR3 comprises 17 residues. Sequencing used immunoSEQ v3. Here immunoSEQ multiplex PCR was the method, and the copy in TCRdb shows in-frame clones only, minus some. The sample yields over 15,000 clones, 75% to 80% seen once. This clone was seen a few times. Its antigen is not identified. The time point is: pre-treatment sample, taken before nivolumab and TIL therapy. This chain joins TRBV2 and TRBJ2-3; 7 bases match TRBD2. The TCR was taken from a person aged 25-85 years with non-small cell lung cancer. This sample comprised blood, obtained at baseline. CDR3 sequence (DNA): TGTGCCAGCAGTGATAGGGCGCTAGCGGCTAGCACAGATACGCAGTATTTT. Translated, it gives CASSDRALAASTDTQYF. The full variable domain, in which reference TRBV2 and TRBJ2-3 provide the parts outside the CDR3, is EPEVTQTPSHQVTQMGQEVILRCVPISNHLYFYWYRQILGQKVEFLVSFYNNEISEKSEIFDDQFSVERPDGSNFTLKIRSTKLEDSAMYFCASSDRALAASTDTQYFGPGTRLTVL.